This TCR beta chain stems from a study of blood T cell repertoires in COVID-19. Study-level background: Acute and convalescent COVID-19 specimens originated in the United States, Italy and Spain.

Generated by immunoSEQ multiplex PCR, the TCRdb table keeps only in-frame clones and is missing some. The table includes approximately 150,000 clones, less than 90% detected once. This study enrolled people aged about 18 to 90 from about 26 US geographic areas. Cohort allocation depended upon clinical history that participants reported. Donors in Cohort 3 who had recovered were those with two negative PCRs, healthcare professional clearance, or resolution of their symptoms. Looked up from germline, CDR1 is MNHEY and CDR2 is SVGAGI. Trimming took off 8 bases at V and 0 bases at J, with 14 bases between the two ends. There are 15 residues in the CDR3.

The sequenced sample consisted of PBMCs or T cells enriched from blood (not recorded which). This receptor was taken from a woman aged 45-65 years who had recovered from COVID-19. The genes are TRBV6-5 and TRBJ2-1; the D gene is possibly TRBD1 (6 bases). The CDR3 loop reads CASRLKGVSYNEQFF. DNA of the CDR3: TGTGCCAGCCGCCTAAAGGGGGTCTCCTACAATGAGCAGTTCTTC.